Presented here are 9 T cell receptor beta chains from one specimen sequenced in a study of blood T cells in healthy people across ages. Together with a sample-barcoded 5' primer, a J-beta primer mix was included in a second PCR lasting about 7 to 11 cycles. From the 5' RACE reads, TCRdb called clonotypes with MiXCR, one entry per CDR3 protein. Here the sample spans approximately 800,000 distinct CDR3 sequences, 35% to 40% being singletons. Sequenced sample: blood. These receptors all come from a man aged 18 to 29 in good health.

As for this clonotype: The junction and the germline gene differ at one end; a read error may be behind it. CDR3 protein: CVSSRTGYNEKLFF. In DNA, the CDR3 is TGTGTCAGCAGTCGGACAGGATATAATGAAAAACTGTTTTTT. The chain links TRBV12-3 or TRBV12-4 to TRBJ1-4; 7 bases fit TRBD1. The CDR3 extends over 14 amino acids.

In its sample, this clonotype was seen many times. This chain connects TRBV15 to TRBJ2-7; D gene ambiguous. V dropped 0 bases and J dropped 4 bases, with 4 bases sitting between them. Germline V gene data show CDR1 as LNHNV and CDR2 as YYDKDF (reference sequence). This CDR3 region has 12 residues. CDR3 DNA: TGTGCCACCAGCAGAGATTCGTACGAGCAGTACTTC. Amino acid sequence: CATSRDSYEQYF.

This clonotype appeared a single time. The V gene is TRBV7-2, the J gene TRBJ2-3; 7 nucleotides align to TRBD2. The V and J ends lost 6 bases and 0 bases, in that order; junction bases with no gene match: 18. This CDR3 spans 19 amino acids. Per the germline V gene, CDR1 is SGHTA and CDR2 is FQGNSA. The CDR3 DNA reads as TGTGCCAGCAGTATAGGTCATGGCGGGAGCCTCTCTAGCACAGATACGCAGTATTTT. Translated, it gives CASSIGHGGSLSSTDTQYF.

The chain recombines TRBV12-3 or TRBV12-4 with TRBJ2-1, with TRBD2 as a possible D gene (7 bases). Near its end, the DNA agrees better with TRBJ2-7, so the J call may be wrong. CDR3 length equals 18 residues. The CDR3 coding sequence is TGTGCCAGCAGTTCTTTCGTTCGCGGGGGCCGCTCCTACAATGAGCAGTACTTC. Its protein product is CASSSFVRGGRSYNEQYF.

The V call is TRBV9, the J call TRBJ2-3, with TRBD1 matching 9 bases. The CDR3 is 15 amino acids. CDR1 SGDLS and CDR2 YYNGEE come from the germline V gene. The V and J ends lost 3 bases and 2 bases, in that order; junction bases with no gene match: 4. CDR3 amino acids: CASSGGTGTTDTQYF. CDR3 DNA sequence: TGTGCCAGCAGCGGGGGGACAGGGACCACAGATACGCAGTATTTT.

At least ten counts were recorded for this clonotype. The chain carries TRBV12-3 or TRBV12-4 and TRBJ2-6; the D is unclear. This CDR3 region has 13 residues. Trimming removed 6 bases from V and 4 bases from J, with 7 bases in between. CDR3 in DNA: TGTGCCAGCAGGGTTGAGGGGGCCAACGTCCTGACTTTC. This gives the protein CASRVEGANVLTF.

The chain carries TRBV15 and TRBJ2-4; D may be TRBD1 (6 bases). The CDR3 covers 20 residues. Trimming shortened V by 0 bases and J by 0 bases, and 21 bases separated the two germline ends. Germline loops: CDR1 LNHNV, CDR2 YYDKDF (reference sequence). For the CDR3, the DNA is TGTGCCACCAGCAGAGAAATAGGGGGTTGGTGGGTTATAGCCAAAAACATTCAGTACTTC. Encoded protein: CATSREIGGWWVIAKNIQYF.

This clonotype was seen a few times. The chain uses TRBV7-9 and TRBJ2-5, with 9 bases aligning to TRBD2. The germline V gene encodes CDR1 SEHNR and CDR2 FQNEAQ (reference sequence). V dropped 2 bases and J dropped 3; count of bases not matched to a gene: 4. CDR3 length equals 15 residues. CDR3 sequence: CASSLLGTSKETQYF. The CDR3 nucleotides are TGTGCCAGCAGCTTACTCGGGACTAGCAAAGAGACCCAGTACTTC.

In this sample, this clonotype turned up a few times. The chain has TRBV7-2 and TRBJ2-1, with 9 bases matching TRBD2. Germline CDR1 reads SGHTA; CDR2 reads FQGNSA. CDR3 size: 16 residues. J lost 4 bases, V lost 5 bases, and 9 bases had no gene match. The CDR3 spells CASSPRLAAQYNEQFF. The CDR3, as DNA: TGTGCCAGCAGCCCCCGACTAGCGGCTCAATACAATGAGCAGTTCTTC.